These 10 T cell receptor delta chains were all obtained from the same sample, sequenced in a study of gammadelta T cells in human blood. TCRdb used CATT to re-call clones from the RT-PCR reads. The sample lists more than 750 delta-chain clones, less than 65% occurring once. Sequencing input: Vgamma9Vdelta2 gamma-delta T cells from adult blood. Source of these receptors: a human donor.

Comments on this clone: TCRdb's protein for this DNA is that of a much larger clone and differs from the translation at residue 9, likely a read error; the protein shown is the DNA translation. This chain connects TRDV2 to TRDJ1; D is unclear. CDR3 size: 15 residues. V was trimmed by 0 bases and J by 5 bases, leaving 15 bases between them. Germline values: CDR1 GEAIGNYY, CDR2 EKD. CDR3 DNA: TGTGCCTGTGACACCGTTACTCCCCGCAAGGATAAACTCATCTTT. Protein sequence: CACDTVTPRKDKLIF.

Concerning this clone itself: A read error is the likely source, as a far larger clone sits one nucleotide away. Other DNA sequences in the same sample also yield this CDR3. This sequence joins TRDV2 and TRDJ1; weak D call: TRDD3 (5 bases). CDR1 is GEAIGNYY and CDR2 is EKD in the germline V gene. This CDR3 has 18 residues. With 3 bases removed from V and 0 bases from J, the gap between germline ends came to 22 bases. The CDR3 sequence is CACDAALGGPVYTDKLIF. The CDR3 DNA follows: TGTGCCTGTGACGCGGCTCTCGGGGGCCCAGTGTACACCGATAAACTCATCTTT.

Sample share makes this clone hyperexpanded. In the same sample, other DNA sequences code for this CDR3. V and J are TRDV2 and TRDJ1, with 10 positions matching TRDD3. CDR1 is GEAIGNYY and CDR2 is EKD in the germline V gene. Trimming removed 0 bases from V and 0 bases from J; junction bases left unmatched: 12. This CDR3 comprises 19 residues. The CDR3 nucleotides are TGTGCCTGTGACACCGTCCCCTCTACTGGGGGATGGGACACCGATAAACTCATCTTT. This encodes CACDTVPSTGGWDTDKLIF.

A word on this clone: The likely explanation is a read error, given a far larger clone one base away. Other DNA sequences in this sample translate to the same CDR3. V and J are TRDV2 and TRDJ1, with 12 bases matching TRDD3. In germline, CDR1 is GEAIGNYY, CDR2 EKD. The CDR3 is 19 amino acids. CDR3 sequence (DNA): TGCGCCTGTGACACCCTTGGACTGGGGGATACCCTGGGAACCGATAAACTCATCTTT. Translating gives CACDTLGLGDTLGTDKLIF.

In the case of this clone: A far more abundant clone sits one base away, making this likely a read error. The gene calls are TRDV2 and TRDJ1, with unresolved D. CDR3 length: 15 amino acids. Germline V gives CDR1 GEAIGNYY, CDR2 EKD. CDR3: CAGDTVTPLKDKLIF. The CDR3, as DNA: TGTGCCGGTGACACCGTTACTCCCCTCAAGGATAAACTCATCTTT.

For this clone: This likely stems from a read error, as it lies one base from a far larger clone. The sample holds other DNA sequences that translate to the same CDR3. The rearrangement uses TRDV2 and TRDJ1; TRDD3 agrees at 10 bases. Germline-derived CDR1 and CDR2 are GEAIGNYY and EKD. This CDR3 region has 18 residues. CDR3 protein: CACDTLERLGDNTDKLIF. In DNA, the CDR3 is TGTGCCTGTGACACTCTGGAGAGGCTGGGGGATAACACCGATAAGCTCATCTTT.

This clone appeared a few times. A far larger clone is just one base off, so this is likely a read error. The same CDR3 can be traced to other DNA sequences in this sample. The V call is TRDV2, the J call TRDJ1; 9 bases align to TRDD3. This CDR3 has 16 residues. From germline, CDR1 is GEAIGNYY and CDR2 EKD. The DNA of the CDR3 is TGTGCCTGCGACACGCTGGGGGATGGAGTCGACGATAAACTCATCTTT. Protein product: CACDTLGDGVDDKLIF.

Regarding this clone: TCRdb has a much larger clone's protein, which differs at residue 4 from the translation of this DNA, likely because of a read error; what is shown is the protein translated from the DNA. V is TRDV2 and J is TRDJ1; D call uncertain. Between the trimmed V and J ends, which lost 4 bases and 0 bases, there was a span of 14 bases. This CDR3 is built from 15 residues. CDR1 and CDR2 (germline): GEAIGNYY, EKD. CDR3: CACETVNAYTDKLIF. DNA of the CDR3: TGTGCCTGTGAAACCGTTAATGCGTACACCGATAAACTCATCTTT.

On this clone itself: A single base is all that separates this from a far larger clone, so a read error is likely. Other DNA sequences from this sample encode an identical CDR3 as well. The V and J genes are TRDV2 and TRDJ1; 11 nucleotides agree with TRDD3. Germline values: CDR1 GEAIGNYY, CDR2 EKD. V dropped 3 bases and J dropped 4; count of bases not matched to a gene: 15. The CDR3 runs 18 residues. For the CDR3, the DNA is TGTGCCTGTGACCCAATGCCGATACTGGGGGATAGAAGCGATAAACTCATCTTT. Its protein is CACDPMPILGDRSDKLIF.

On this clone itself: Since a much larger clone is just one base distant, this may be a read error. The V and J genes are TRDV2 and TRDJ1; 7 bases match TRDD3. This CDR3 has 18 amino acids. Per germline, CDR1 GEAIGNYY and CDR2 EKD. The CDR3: CASDTVLGPYSNTDKLIF. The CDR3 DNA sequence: TGTGCCAGTGACACGGTACTGGGGCCGTACTCGAACACCGATAAACTCATCTTT.